This entry concerns a single TCR beta chain. This specimen comes from a study of cytomegalovirus exposure and HLA in healthy donors. Study-level information: In a later analysis, the 120 or so validation repertoires were reported to have used the same platform as the 600 to 800 first-cohort repertoires.

This CDR3 region has 13 residues. V shed 3 bases, J shed 7 bases, and the junction held 4 bases outside the gene matches. Germline V gene data show CDR1 as SEHNR and CDR2 as FQNEAQ (reference sequence). Measured with immunoSEQ multiplex PCR; TCRdb has only the in-frame clones, and not every one. The table includes 200,000 or so clones, more than 65% detected once. The J gene is TRBJ2-7, the V gene TRBV7-9; 9 positions match TRBD2. This sequence originates from a woman aged 30 to 39 in good health and CMV-seropositive. The sample comprised PBMCs. The CDR3 spells CASSFGTSREQYF. CDR3 DNA sequence: TGTGCCAGCAGCTTTGGGACTAGCAGAGAGCAGTACTTC.